These 25 T cell receptor beta chains were sequenced from one sample in a study of tissue T cells after allogeneic stem cell transplantation. Generated by immunoSEQ multiplex PCR, the TCRdb table keeps only in-frame clones and is missing some. The sample yields 20,000 to 25,000 clones, about 70% seen once. The sequenced material came from blood. These receptors were collected from a female BALB/c mouse in good health. The mouse line has the MHC haplotype H2-d.

As for this clone: The genes are named according to mouse. The read ends 1 residue shy of where the CDR3 ends; the end is completed using the germline J gene. This chain links TRBV5 with TRBJ2-3; TRBD2 matches 9 bases. Unmatched junction bases numbered 5, after V lost 4 bases and J lost 0 bases. Germline values: CDR1 LGHNA, CDR2 YNLKQL (reference sequence). The CDR3 loop spans 16 amino acids. The sequenced part of the CDR3 DNA is TGTGCCAGCAGCCCTCGACTGGGGGCTAGTGCAGAAACGCTGTAT. Its translation: CASSPRLGASAETLY. The entire CDR3 protein reads CASSPRLGASAETLYF.

In this sample, this clone turned up a few times. These gene names are mouse names. The read halts 1 residue ahead of the CDR3 end, with the missing end drawn from the germline J gene. V usage is TRBV13-1 and J usage is TRBJ1-5, with unresolved D. V lost 1 base, J lost 0 bases, and 8 bases lay in between. Germline lookup yields CDR1 NSHNY and CDR2 SYGAGN. CDR3 length: 15 residues. CDR3 loop: CASSDSGYNNQAPLF. The DNA read from the CDR3 is TGTGCCAGCAGTGATTCGGGGTATAACAACCAGGCTCCGCTT.

On this clone itself: Gene names refer to mouse genes. The read terminates 1 residue before the CDR3 end, so the remaining end is supplied by the germline J gene. The J gene is TRBJ2-5, the V gene TRBV5; D is unresolved. The V gene's germline CDR1 is LGHNA and CDR2 YNLKQL (reference sequence). Trimming cost V 0 bases and J 1 base, with 8 bases left between them. The CDR3 sequence is 15 residues long. The CDR3 DNA, read in part, is TGTGCCAGCAGCCAAGATAGCCAAGACCAAGACACCCAGTAC. Its translation is CASSQDSQDQDTQY. The entire CDR3 sequence reads CASSQDSQDQDTQYF.

A note on this clone: The gene names here belong to mouse. The read stops 1 residue short of the end of the CDR3; the missing end is completed from the germline J gene. This chain joins TRBV20 and TRBJ2-3, with TRBD2 matching 8 bases. Losses at the gene ends were 3 bases for V and 0 bases for J; bases not matched to a gene: 2. The CDR3 spans 14 residues. Germline V gives CDR1 GFQATS, CDR2 STVNSAI. The CDR3 region is CGARGGASAETLYF. The DNA read from the CDR3 is TGTGGTGCTAGAGGGGGGGCTAGTGCAGAAACGCTGTAT.

In regard to this clone: Gene and germline names: mouse. The read is 1 residue too short to cover the CDR3 end, so that end is filled in from the germline J gene. The V gene is TRBV13-2, the J gene TRBJ2-7, with 8 bases matching TRBD2. Germline V lookup: CDR1 NNHNN, CDR2 SYGAGS (reference sequence). J lost 5 bases, V lost 1 base, and 2 bases had no gene match. The CDR3 totals 13 residues. This CDR3 reads CASGDMTGDEQYF. The part of the CDR3 DNA that was read is TGTGCCAGCGGTGATATGACTGGGGATGAACAGTAC.

Turning to this clone: Genes and germline are mouse. The CDR3 end falls 1 residue outside the read, so it is completed with the germline J gene. The rearrangement links TRBV29 to TRBJ1-5; D is unclear. Germline CDR1 MSHET, CDR2 SYDVDS. The CDR3 covers 14 residues. V shed 8 bases and J shed 0 bases, with 11 bases lying between them. The CDR3 reads CASRGAVNNQAPLF. The DNA read from the CDR3 is TGTGCTAGCCGGGGTGCCGTTAACAACCAGGCTCCGCTT.

This clone occurred a few times. Gene names denote mouse genes. The CDR3 extends 1 residue past the end of the read, so its final part is completed from the germline J gene. The genes are TRBV14 and TRBJ2-1; a weak D match, TRBD1 (6 bases). CDR1 SGHDT and CDR2 FRDEAV come from the germline V gene. Trimming stripped 4 bases from V and 5 bases from J, with 13 bases between. The CDR3 length is 14 residues. The CDR3 loop reads CASSLRGQHAEQFF. The CDR3 bases that were read are TGTGCCAGCAGTCTCAGGGGACAACATGCTGAGCAGTTC.

On this clone: The genes and germline here are from mouse. The read comes to an end 1 residue before the CDR3 does, leaving the germline J gene to fill in the end. The chain uses TRBV31 and TRBJ2-4; no reliable D call. The CDR3 sequence is 14 residues long. The V end lost 3 bases, the J end lost 0 bases, and 10 bases lay between the germline ends. Germline-derived CDR1 and CDR2 are GKSSPN and SITVG. The CDR3 bases that were read are TGTGCCTGGAGCCCTACATCTAGTCAAAACACCTTGTAC. It specifies CAWSPTSSQNTLY. The whole CDR3 sequence is CAWSPTSSQNTLYF.

About this clone: Mouse germline and gene names are used. Read data end 1 residue before the CDR3 end; the end is taken from the germline J gene. V usage is TRBV13-2 and J usage is TRBJ1-4; possible D gene TRBD1, 6 bases. This CDR3 contains 15 residues. V was clipped by 4 bases and J by 4 bases, with 14 bases between them. CDR1 and CDR2 from the germline V gene are NNHNN and SYGAGS (reference sequence). The CDR3 reads CASGSRDKNNERLFF. The sequenced part of the CDR3 DNA is TGTGCCAGCGGTTCCCGGGACAAAAACAACGAAAGATTATTT.

This clone was recorded only once. Genes and germline are mouse. The read gets to within 1 residue of the CDR3 end, and the germline J gene fills in the rest. The chain recombines TRBV1 with TRBJ2-1; no firm D call. V was pared by 1 base and J by 9 bases, with 4 bases between. In germline, CDR1 is NSQYPW, CDR2 LRSPGD (reference sequence). The CDR3 sequence is 11 residues long. CDR3 amino acids: CTCSAGGEQFF. CDR3 DNA (partial): TGCACCTGCAGTGCAGGGGGTGAGCAGTTC.

Remarks on this clone: Germline and genes: mouse. The read ends 1 residue early relative to the CDR3; the germline J gene fills the gap. This rearrangement joins TRBV2 to TRBJ1-1; no clear D gene. This CDR3 spans 9 amino acids. CDR1 and CDR2 (germline): LGHNA, YSYQKL. The V end lost 4 bases, the J end lost 10 bases, and 4 bases lay between the germline ends. The CDR3 is CASSPGVFF. The sequenced part of the CDR3 DNA is TGTGCCAGCAGCCCTGGAGTCTTC.

Note on this clone: Gene names are the mouse ones. From the germline J gene comes the end of the CDR3, since the read stops 1 residue before it. V and J are TRBV4 and TRBJ2-7; D unclear. CDR3 length: 12 amino acids. Trimming stripped 5 bases from V and 0 bases from J, with 5 bases between. Germline V gives CDR1 LGHDT, CDR2 YNNKQL (reference sequence). The sequenced CDR3 bases are TGTGCCAGCAGCCACAGCTCCTATGAACAGTAC. Encoded protein: CASSHSSYEQY. The whole CDR3 reads CASSHSSYEQYF.

In regard to this clone: The listed genes are named as in mouse. From the germline J gene comes the end of the CDR3, since the read stops 1 residue before it. Other nucleotide sequences in the sample specify the same CDR3. The V gene is TRBV5, the J gene TRBJ2-3, with D tentatively TRBD2 (6 bases). CDR3 size: 14 residues. The V gene lost 4 bases and the J gene lost 0 bases, with 8 bases spanning the gap. Germline V gene lookup returns CDR1 LGHNA and CDR2 YNLKQL (reference sequence). The CDR3 sequence is CASSPGLSAETLYF. The DNA read from the CDR3 is TGTGCCAGCAGCCCGGGACTTAGTGCAGAAACGCTGTAT.

This clone has only a few counts. Germline and genes here are mouse. Read data end 1 residue before the CDR3 end; the end is taken from the germline J gene. The chain links TRBV13-2 to TRBJ2-2; perhaps TRBD2 as D (6 bases). The CDR3 runs 15 residues. The V gene's germline CDR1 is NNHNN and CDR2 SYGAGS (reference sequence). The V end lost 2 bases, the J end lost 1 base, and 9 bases lay between the germline ends. The part of the CDR3 DNA that was read is TGTGCCAGCGGTGAGCCCTGGGGAAACACCGGGCAGCTCTAC. Encoded protein: CASGEPWGNTGQLY. The full-length CDR3 reads as CASGEPWGNTGQLYF.

In this sample, this clone turned up once. The germline and genes are mouse ones. The CDR3 end is not reached by the read, which stops 1 residue before it; the germline J gene fills it in. The chain is built from TRBV4 and TRBJ2-2; no definite D call. This CDR3 has 12 residues. V lost 8 bases to trimming and J lost 2 bases, with 6 bases between them. The germline V gene encodes CDR1 LGHDT and CDR2 YNNKQL (reference sequence). The covered CDR3 bases are TGTGCCAGCCGACATAACACCGGGCAGCTCTAC. Its translation: CASRHNTGQLY. In full, the CDR3 is CASRHNTGQLYF.

This clone was observed a handful of times. Genes here carry mouse names. Read sequence stops 1 residue before the CDR3 end, and the germline J gene provides the missing end. The J gene is TRBJ2-3, the V gene TRBV30, with D unclear. The CDR3 consists of 12 residues. V was cut by 0 bases and J by 3 bases, with 4 bases left in between. Germline V lookup: CDR1 SQVVS, CDR2 ANEGSEA. CDR3 DNA (partial): TGTAGTTCTAGAGACAGGGCAGAAACGCTGTAT. It yields the protein CSSRDRAETLY. The entire CDR3 reads CSSRDRAETLYF. Combining the CDR3 with reference TRBV30 and TRBJ2-3 gives the whole variable domain SVLLYQKPNRDICQSGTSLKIQCVADSQVVSMFWYQQFQEQSLMLMATANEGSEATYESGFTKDKFPISRPNLTFSTLTVNNARPGDSSIYFCSSRDRAETLYFGSGTRLTVL.

For this clone: Gene names are the mouse ones. The missing CDR3 end, 1 residue past where the read stops, is filled in from the germline J gene. The V gene is TRBV4, the J gene TRBJ2-7; 7 bases fit TRBD2. The germline gives CDR1 LGHDT, CDR2 YNNKQL (reference sequence). The CDR3 is 14 residues long. V gave up 4 bases and J gave up 4 bases; unmatched junction bases: 7. This chain's CDR3 is CASSFTGVLYEQYF. Partial CDR3 DNA: TGTGCCAGCAGCTTTACTGGGGTCCTTTATGAACAGTAC.

Of note for this clone: Germline and genes here are mouse. The read stops 1 residue short of the end of the CDR3; the missing end is completed from the germline J gene. The V call is TRBV13-2, the J call TRBJ1-6; D call uncertain. TRBJ1-6 is marked as an open reading frame, function uncertain. The CDR3 totals 14 residues. Between the trimmed V and J ends, which lost 2 bases and 4 bases, there was a span of 7 bases. The germline V gene encodes CDR1 NNHNN and CDR2 SYGAGS (reference sequence). The CDR3 DNA, read in part, is TGTGCCAGCGGTGAAAACATTTATAATTCGCCCCTCTAC. Translation: CASGENIYNSPLY. The CDR3 in its entirety is CASGENIYNSPLYF.

As concerns this clone: Gene names are mouse gene names. The CDR3 end falls 1 residue outside the read, so it is completed with the germline J gene. The J gene is TRBJ1-6, the V gene TRBV13-2; no definite D call. TRBJ1-6 is assigned to the ORF class and has an uncertain function. Germline CDR1 NNHNN, CDR2 SYGAGS (reference sequence). V lost 2 bases, J lost 0 bases, and 9 bases lay in between. The CDR3 length is 16 residues. The CDR3 is CASGEALNSYNSPLYF. The CDR3 DNA, read in part, is TGTGCCAGCGGTGAAGCCCTAAATTCCTATAATTCGCCCCTCTAC.

A word on this clone: Gene names and germline refer to mouse. The CDR3 end lies 1 residue beyond the end of the read and is filled in from the germline J gene. This chain connects TRBV31 to TRBJ2-1; D remains unclear. This CDR3 is 11 amino acids long. Trimming pared 1 base from V and 4 bases from J, leaving 2 bases between. The germline V gene has CDR1 GKSSPN and CDR2 SITVG. CDR3 bases read: TGTGCCTGGAGTCCTTATGCTGAGCAGTTC. Translating gives CAWSPYAEQF. The complete CDR3 sequence is CAWSPYAEQFF.

Comment on this clone: Gene labels here are mouse ones. The DNA ends 1 residue before the CDR3 does, and the rest of the CDR3 is filled in from the germline J gene. V is TRBV5 and J is TRBJ2-5, with 11 bases that match TRBD1. Germline V gene data show CDR1 as LGHNA and CDR2 as YNLKQL (reference sequence). After removal of 4 bases from V and 3 bases from J, the junction contained 0 bases not matched to a gene. This CDR3 contains 14 residues. The CDR3 here is CASSRDRGQDTQYF. CDR3 DNA, as far as it was read: TGTGCCAGCAGCCGGGACAGGGGGCAAGACACCCAGTAC.

As concerns this clone: Any gene name here is a mouse gene name. The CDR3 end is not reached by the read, which stops 1 residue before it; the germline J gene fills it in. This chain links TRBV13-2 with TRBJ1-5, with unresolved D. V lost 0 bases, J lost 7 bases, and 8 bases lay in between. The germline V gene has CDR1 NNHNN and CDR2 SYGAGS (reference sequence). CDR3 length equals 13 residues. The covered CDR3 bases are TGTGCCAGCGGTGATGCAGGACCGCAGGCTCCGCTT. Translation gives CASGDAGPQAPL. The full CDR3 sequence reads CASGDAGPQAPLF.

This clone was recorded only once. Gene names are mouse gene names. The sequence runs out 1 residue before the end of the CDR3; the remainder is reconstructed from the germline J gene. The rearrangement uses TRBV13-3 and TRBJ1-3, with a tentative D call TRBD1 (5 bases). CDR1 is NNHDY and CDR2 is SYVADS in the germline V gene. V was clipped by 7 bases and J by 0 bases, with 14 bases between them. The CDR3 covers 15 residues. The CDR3 here is CASGDRNFSGNTLYF. The DNA read from the CDR3 is TGTGCCAGCGGAGACAGAAATTTTTCTGGAAATACGCTCTAT.

As concerns this clone: Any gene name here is a mouse gene name. The read ends 1 residue before the CDR3 terminus; that terminus is restored from the germline J gene. The chain employs TRBV5 and TRBJ1-4; 9 bases line up with TRBD1. Per germline, CDR1 LGHNA and CDR2 YNLKQL (reference sequence). This CDR3 region has 15 residues. J was trimmed by 5 bases and V by 4 bases; bases with no gene match: 5. The part of the CDR3 DNA that was read is TGTGCCAGCAGCCCGGGACAGGGTAGGAACGAAAGATTATTT. Translation gives CASSPGQGRNERLF. The full CDR3 is CASSPGQGRNERLFF.

With regard to this clone: Gene names are mouse gene names. Read coverage stops 1 residue before the CDR3 terminus; the germline J gene supplies the remainder. J is TRBJ1-6 and V is TRBV3, with D uncertain. TRBJ1-6 is classed as an ORF, of uncertain function. The V gene's germline CDR1 is SNHLY and CDR2 FYNGKV (reference sequence). The CDR3 has 15 amino acids. Trimming stripped 1 base from V and 0 bases from J, with 4 bases between. Incomplete CDR3 DNA: TGTGCCAGCAGCTTAGGTAATTCCTATAATTCGCCCCTCTAC. Amino acid sequence: CASSLGNSYNSPLY. The CDR3, in full, reads CASSLGNSYNSPLYF.